A selection of T cell receptor beta chains follows, all from one sample in a study of beta chain features in type 1 diabetes. Libraries were prepared by immunoSEQ multiplex PCR; TCRdb keeps only in-frame clonotypes and omits some of them. The table includes under 450,000 clones, around 14% detected once. The source material was naive CD4+ T cells from blood. Every receptor here comes from a man aged 25 to 40 in good health. Both conserved end residues are part of each CDR3. The order of the fields is CDR3 protein, V gene, J gene, D gene. D genes are given only for firm matches.

cdr3_aa: CASSPPMGEKLFF; v_call: TRBV7-9; j_call: TRBJ1-4; d_call: .
cdr3_aa: CASSVQGRGYTF; v_call: TRBV7-3; j_call: TRBJ1-2; d_call: TRBD1
cdr3_aa: CASRSRQSMNTEAFF; v_call: TRBV5-4; j_call: TRBJ1-1; d_call: .
cdr3_aa: CASSVEVLAGYNEQFF; v_call: TRBV9; j_call: TRBJ2-1; d_call: TRBD2
cdr3_aa: CASSQGEKTQYF; v_call: TRBV5-1; j_call: TRBJ2-5; d_call: .
cdr3_aa: CASSLDGVGPYEQYF; v_call: TRBV5-1; j_call: TRBJ2-7; d_call: .
cdr3_aa: CSVGGTSGYTNTQYF; v_call: TRBV29-1; j_call: TRBJ2-3; d_call: TRBD2
cdr3_aa: CASSQLRLAGVREQFF; v_call: TRBV4-3; j_call: TRBJ2-1; d_call: TRBD2
cdr3_aa: CASSLHAMGRAYEQYF; v_call: TRBV5-6; j_call: TRBJ2-7; d_call: .
cdr3_aa: CASIRNLDTEAFF; v_call: TRBV19; j_call: TRBJ1-1; d_call: .
cdr3_aa: CASSLATGTSTEAFF; v_call: TRBV5-4; j_call: TRBJ1-1; d_call: TRBD1
cdr3_aa: CASSLAGLTYNEQFF; v_call: TRBV7-2; j_call: TRBJ2-1; d_call: .
cdr3_aa: CASRFGGARETQYF; v_call: TRBV13; j_call: TRBJ2-5; d_call: TRBD2
cdr3_aa: CASSYDRGHFGKNIQYF; v_call: TRBV5-6; j_call: TRBJ2-4; d_call: TRBD1
cdr3_aa: CASSQTANEQFF; v_call: TRBV7-9; j_call: TRBJ2-1; d_call: .
cdr3_aa: CASSSGQGRGSTEAFF; v_call: TRBV5-1; j_call: TRBJ1-1; d_call: TRBD1
cdr3_aa: CASSHIRDRGSPLHF; v_call: TRBV23-1; j_call: TRBJ1-6; d_call: .
cdr3_aa: CASSLQGASTDTQYF; v_call: TRBV7-9; j_call: TRBJ2-3; d_call: TRBD1
cdr3_aa: CSVDLSGEPTNTGELFF; v_call: TRBV29-1; j_call: TRBJ2-2; d_call: TRBD2
cdr3_aa: CASAHLDTEAFF; v_call: TRBV7-9; j_call: TRBJ1-1; d_call: .
cdr3_aa: CASSRLAGVEQFF; v_call: TRBV4-1; j_call: TRBJ2-1; d_call: TRBD2
cdr3_aa: CASSETSTGFYEQYF; v_call: TRBV23-1; j_call: TRBJ2-7; d_call: TRBD1
cdr3_aa: CASSERTGTGELFF; v_call: TRBV25-1; j_call: TRBJ2-2; d_call: TRBD1
cdr3_aa: CASSRTSGSYEQYF; v_call: TRBV7-2; j_call: TRBJ2-7; d_call: TRBD2
cdr3_aa: CASSPYMVGEQFF; v_call: TRBV7-2; j_call: TRBJ2-1; d_call: .
cdr3_aa: CASSGQGVYEQFF; v_call: TRBV30; j_call: TRBJ2-1; d_call: TRBD1
cdr3_aa: CASSRRAISKETQYF; v_call: TRBV9; j_call: TRBJ2-5; d_call: .
cdr3_aa: CASSLQGLTNTEAFF; v_call: TRBV11-2; j_call: TRBJ1-1; d_call: .
cdr3_aa: CASSPGPDHNEQFF; v_call: TRBV5-4; j_call: TRBJ2-1; d_call: .
cdr3_aa: CASSREGLTETQYF; v_call: TRBV6-5; j_call: TRBJ2-5; d_call: .
cdr3_aa: CAWSVSYMGQGYNEQFF; v_call: TRBV30; j_call: TRBJ2-1; d_call: TRBD1
cdr3_aa: CASSLAARNLPYF; v_call: TRBV5-6; j_call: TRBJ2-5; d_call: .
cdr3_aa: CASSAGTGTNYGYTF; v_call: TRBV9; j_call: TRBJ1-2; d_call: TRBD1
cdr3_aa: CASSGGGGVNTQYF; v_call: TRBV2; j_call: TRBJ2-3; d_call: .